This TCR beta chain was found in a study of T cells in Graves' hyperthyroidism and ophthalmopathy. RNA transcripts yielded amplified TCR beta CDR3 regions. Carried out on the TCR CDR3, a first-round RT-PCR used the HTBI primer set. In TCRdb, the multiplex PCR reads were re-called with MiXCR into one record per CDR3 protein. Among about 350,000 distinct CDR3 sequences listed, around 14% were seen once. At least ten counts were recorded for this clonotype. No antigen is known for it. V shed 5 bases and J 6 bases; nucleotides not matched to a gene: 3. The CDR3 loop spans 13 amino acids. Germline V CDR1 and CDR2: SGHAT, FQNNGV. Study-level points and caveats: In simple terms, a model built on 13 V-J features told ophthalmopathy apart from stable hyperthyroidism.

Using around 10 ml of fresh peripheral blood, PBMCs were prepared. The sample comprised blood. The chain couples TRBV11-2 to TRBJ2-2; 7 bases agree with TRBD2. The origin of this receptor is a woman younger than 45 with Graves' hyperthyroidism. For the CDR3, the DNA is TGTGCCAGCAGCCCCCGGGGGGCCGGGGAGCTGTTTTTT. Its protein is CASSPRGAGELFF.